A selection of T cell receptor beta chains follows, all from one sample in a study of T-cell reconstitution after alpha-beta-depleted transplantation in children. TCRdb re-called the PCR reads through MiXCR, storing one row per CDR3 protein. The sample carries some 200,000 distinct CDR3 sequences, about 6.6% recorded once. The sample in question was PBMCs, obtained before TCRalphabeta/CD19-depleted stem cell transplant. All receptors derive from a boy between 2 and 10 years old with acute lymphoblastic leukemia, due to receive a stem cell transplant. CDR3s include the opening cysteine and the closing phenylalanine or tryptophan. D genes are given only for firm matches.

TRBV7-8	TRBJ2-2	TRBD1	CASSLAKDRGRGTGELFF
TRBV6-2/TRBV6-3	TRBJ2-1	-	CASSYDGSYNEQFF
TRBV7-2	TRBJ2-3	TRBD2	CASSQLAGGSMGDTQYF
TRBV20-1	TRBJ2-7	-	CSARVSRAYEQYF
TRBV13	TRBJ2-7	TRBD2	CASSLASSPSGVSYEQYF
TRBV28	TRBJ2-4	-	CASSLAGAAKNIQYF
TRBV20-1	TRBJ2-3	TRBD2	CSARGPPTSRYTQYF
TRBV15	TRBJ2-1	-	CATSASDSYNEQFF
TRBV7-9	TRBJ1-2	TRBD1	CASSSDRGNYGYTF
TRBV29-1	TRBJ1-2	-	CSVELGHPGGYGYTF
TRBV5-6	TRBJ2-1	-	CASSPIGNEQFF
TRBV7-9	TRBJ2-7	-	CASSLEPTYEQYF
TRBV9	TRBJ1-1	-	CASSKGGNTEAFF
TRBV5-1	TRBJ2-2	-	CASSFGAGSNTGELFF
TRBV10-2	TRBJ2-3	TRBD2	CASSETTGLAGTDTQYF
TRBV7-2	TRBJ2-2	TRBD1	CASSLGLGQGAGELFF
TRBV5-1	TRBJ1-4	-	CASSPGATAATNEKLFF
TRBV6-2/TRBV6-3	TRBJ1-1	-	CASSYGLPEAFF
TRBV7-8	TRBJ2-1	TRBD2	CASSLDRRGGTRGDEQFF
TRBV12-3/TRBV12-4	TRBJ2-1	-	CASSADSNNEQFF
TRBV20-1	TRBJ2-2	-	CLRAGELFF
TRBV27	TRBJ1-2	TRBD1	CASSRQGANYGYTF
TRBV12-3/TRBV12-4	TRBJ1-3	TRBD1	CASSFGWAGTGGGNTIYF
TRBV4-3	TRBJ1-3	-	CASSQDHAGGGNTIYF
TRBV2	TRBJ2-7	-	CASSRNGGEQYF
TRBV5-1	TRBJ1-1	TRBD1	CASSDGTDMNTEAFF
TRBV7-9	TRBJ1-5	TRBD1	CASSGQGSNQPQHF
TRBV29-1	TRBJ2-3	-	CSMRSADTQYF